The entry that follows covers one T cell receptor beta chain sequence. The CDR3 spans 19 residues. Trimming took 0 bases from V and 5 from J, leaving 22 bases between them. Germline CDR1 is SNHLY and CDR2 is FYNNEI. The data were obtained in a study of T cell changes during pregnancy in multiple sclerosis. Sequencing used immunoSEQ multiplex PCR; TCRdb keeps in-frame clones, though not all of them. The sample carries about 38,000 clones, around 90% recorded once. The receptor was derived from a female donor with multiple sclerosis, enrolled in a pregnancy study. V is TRBV2 and J is TRBJ2-2; weak D call: TRBD1 (5 bases). The starting material was CD4+ T cells from peripheral blood mononuclear cells, obtained in the second trimester of pregnancy. CDR3 in DNA: TGTGCCAGCAGTGAAGCCTGGGGCAGAAATATTCGAAAAACCGGGGAGCTGTTTTTT. The encoded protein is CASSEAWGRNIRKTGELFF.